The clone carrying this TCR beta chain was observed at least ten times. Germline V lookup: CDR1 SNHLY, CDR2 FYNNEI. V gave up 4 bases and J gave up 7 bases; unmatched junction bases: 17. This CDR3 comprises 17 residues. Patients with uncontrolled infections, other autoimmune diseases, pregnancy or lactation were excluded. For the diagnoses, clinical symptoms, serum thyroxine and TRAb, thyroid ultrasound and orbital computed tomography were used. These data are taken from a study of T cells in Graves' hyperthyroidism and ophthalmopathy. Amplification of TCR beta CDR3 regions used RNA as the template. First-round RT-PCR of the TCR CDR3 relied on the HTBI primer set. TCRdb reprocessed the multiplex PCR reads via MiXCR and lists one record per CDR3 protein. Of under 200,000 distinct CDR3 sequences listed, 9.4% are singletons.

V is TRBV2 and J is TRBJ1-1; TRBD1 aligns across 8 bases. The TCR comes from a young woman with Graves' hyperthyroidism that later progressed to Graves' ophthalmopathy. Input material: blood. The CDR3 nucleotides are TGTGCCAGCAGTGTGGACAGGGAGCTTAGAACCCAATTTGAAGCTTTCTTT. It codes for CASSVDRELRTQFEAFF.